The next 26 T cell receptor beta chains were all read from a single sample in a study of cytomegalovirus exposure and HLA in healthy donors. 13 Jbeta primers and 60 Vbeta primers were used for the PCR. Profiled with immunoSEQ multiplex PCR; TCRdb holds only in-frame clones, not every one. The table has 170,000 or so clones, approximately 80% seen once. The sample taken for sequencing was PBMCs. All receptors derive from a man between 25 and 39 years old in good health and CMV-seropositive.

V and J are TRBV11-2 and TRBJ2-7; 12 bases agree with TRBD2. This CDR3 has 15 residues. Germline V gives CDR1 SGHAT, CDR2 FQNNGV. The trim removed 5 bases at V and 5 bases at J, leaving 7 bases unmatched. In DNA form, the CDR3 reads TGTGCCAGCAGCCGGACTAGCGGGGTTCGGGACGAGCAGTACTTC. Its protein is CASSRTSGVRDEQYF.

The V gene is TRBV7-9, the J gene TRBJ2-2, with D maybe TRBD2 (7 bases). V was pared by 5 bases and J by 4 bases, with 14 bases between. Germline CDR1 and CDR2: SEHNR and FQNEAQ (reference sequence). The length of the CDR3 is 15 residues. CDR3 amino acids: CASSLGGGSTGELFF. CDR3 sequence (DNA): TGTGCCAGCAGCCTAGGGGGAGGGTCCACCGGGGAGCTGTTTTTT.

In DNA, the CDR3 is TGCGCCAGCAGCCAAGATTGGGGCCAGGGCTACAGGGTCGGCCAGCCCCAGCATTTT. This sequence encodes CASSQDWGQGYRVGQPQHF. This chain links TRBV4-1 with TRBJ1-5; D possibly corresponds to TRBD1 (6 bases). Germline lookup yields CDR1 MGHRA and CDR2 YSYEKL. The V end lost 0 bases, the J end lost 7 bases, and 25 bases lay between the germline ends. This CDR3 has 19 residues.

The chain has TRBV11-2 and TRBJ1-4; TRBD1 is a possible D gene (5 bases). The V end was cut by 5 bases, the J end by 11 bases, with 12 bases between. Germline V gives CDR1 SGHAT, CDR2 FQNNGV. The CDR3 extends over 12 amino acids. CDR3 bases: TGTGCCAGCAGCGCGGACAATACGAAACTGTTTTTT. Translating it yields CASSADNTKLFF.

This clone was recorded only once. The chain couples TRBV27 to TRBJ1-6, with unresolved D. The CDR3 runs to 14 residues. V was pared by 3 bases and J by 7 bases, with 10 bases between. Germline CDR1 MNHEY, CDR2 SMNVEV (reference sequence). The CDR3 DNA is TGTGCCAGCAGTTTCCAACGCTACAATTCACCCCTCCACTTT. Its protein product is CASSFQRYNSPLHF.

This sequence joins TRBV27 and TRBJ1-1; TRBD1 matches at 9 bases. CDR1 and CDR2 from the germline V gene are MNHEY and SMNVEV (reference sequence). Germline trimming cut 2 bases from V and 5 bases from J; bases unmatched to any gene: 3. This CDR3 has 14 residues. CDR3 loop: CASSLKGQGTEAFF. In nucleotides, the CDR3 is TGTGCCAGCAGTTTAAAGGGACAGGGTACTGAAGCTTTCTTT.

The chain combines TRBV6-6 with TRBJ1-6; 7 bases fit TRBD1. V was pared by 5 bases and J by 7 bases, with 5 bases of the junction left unmatched. The CDR3 runs 14 residues. Germline lookup yields CDR1 MNHNY and CDR2 SVGAGI (reference sequence). CDR3 coding DNA: TGTGCCAGCAGTGGACAGGCCGGAAATTCACCCCTCCACTTT. This sequence encodes CASSGQAGNSPLHF.

V and J are TRBV5-6 and TRBJ2-7, with TRBD2 matching over 12 bases. With V trimmed by 3 bases and J by 6 bases, 4 bases remained unmatched. The length of the CDR3 is 14 residues. The germline V gene has CDR1 SGHDT and CDR2 YYEEEE. This CDR3 reads CASSSSGGALEQYF. The CDR3 DNA sequence: TGTGCCAGCAGCTCTAGCGGGGGGGCTCTCGAGCAGTACTTC.

This clone appeared once. V and J are TRBV5-1 and TRBJ2-3; 9 bases agree with TRBD2. The CDR3 length is 16 residues. The V gene end was trimmed by 3 bases and the J gene end by 3 bases; junction bases not matched to a gene: 8. CDR1 SGHRS and CDR2 YFSETQ come from the germline V gene. DNA of the CDR3: TGCGCCAGCAGCTCAGGGGGTAGCGGGAGAACAGATACGCAGTATTTT. Amino acids: CASSSGGSGRTDTQYF.

This clone appeared a few times. The chain employs TRBV6-5 and TRBJ2-1; 10 bases align to TRBD2. Germline-derived CDR1 and CDR2 are MNHEY and SVGAGI. Germline trimming cut 2 bases from V and 4 bases from J; bases unmatched to any gene: 2. The CDR3 is 15 amino acids. The CDR3 loop is CASSYTSGDYNEQFF. CDR3 sequence (DNA): TGTGCCAGCAGTTACACTAGCGGGGATTACAATGAGCAGTTCTTC.

This rearrangement joins TRBV4-2 to TRBJ2-7; 10 positions agree with TRBD2. This CDR3 is built from 18 residues. CDR1 is LGHNA, CDR2 YNFKEQ, per germline. Trimming took 1 base from V and 0 from J; bases not matched to a gene: 9. The chain's CDR3 is CASSQAVSGRWSSYEQYF. The CDR3 DNA sequence: TGTGCCAGCAGCCAAGCGGTTAGCGGGAGGTGGAGCTCCTACGAGCAGTACTTC.

The chain joins TRBV9 to TRBJ1-3, with D possibly matching TRBD1 (6 bases). Germline CDR1 and CDR2: SGDLS and YYNGEE. The CDR3 spans 15 residues. Trimming shortened V by 4 bases and J by 0 bases, and 11 bases separated the two germline ends. The chain's CDR3 is CASSISGVSGNTIYF. DNA of the CDR3: TGTGCCAGCAGCATTTCAGGGGTCTCTGGAAACACCATATATTTT.

This clone was detected only a few times. The chain links TRBV7-9 to TRBJ1-2, with TRBD1 identical over 7 bases. The trim removed 4 bases at V and 4 bases at J, leaving 6 bases unmatched. CDR3 length: 14 amino acids. Germline-derived CDR1 and CDR2 are SEHNR and FQNEAQ (reference sequence). CDR3 residues: CASSSTGVGYGYTF. DNA for the CDR3: TGTGCCAGCAGCTCCACAGGGGTTGGCTATGGCTACACCTTC.

The rearrangement joins TRBV4-2 to TRBJ2-5; 7 bases are a match to TRBD1. The CDR3 is 16 residues long. Germline loops: CDR1 LGHNA, CDR2 YNFKEQ. J lost 4 bases, V lost 1 base, and 9 bases had no gene match. CDR3 protein: CASSQGTKGAGETQYF. The CDR3 coding sequence is TGTGCCAGCAGCCAAGGTACAAAGGGGGCAGGAGAGACCCAGTACTTC.

The CDR3 loop reads CASSLEWTPSRETQYF. The CDR3 region has the DNA TGTGCCAGCAGCTTAGAGTGGACACCCTCCCGGGAGACCCAGTACTTC. The chain carries TRBV7-9 and TRBJ2-5; the D gene is possibly TRBD1 (5 bases). The germline gives CDR1 SEHNR, CDR2 FQNEAQ (reference sequence). The CDR3 runs to 16 residues. V was shortened by 1 base and J by 5 bases, with 17 bases between the two germline ends. The full variable domain, its missing parts supplied by reference TRBV7-9 and TRBJ2-5, is DTGVSQNPRHKITKRGQNVTFRCDPISEHNRLYWYRQTLGQGPEFLTYFQNEAQLEKSRLLSDRFSAERPKGSFSTLEIQRTEQGDSAMYLCASSLEWTPSRETQYFGPGTRLLVL.

The rearrangement joins TRBV6-5 to TRBJ2-1; no definite D call. The CDR3 is 12 amino acids. Germline CDR1 MNHEY, CDR2 SVGAGI. Trimming removed 11 bases from V and 5 bases from J, with 13 bases in between. CDR3 amino acids: CAVGSRNNEQFF. CDR3 DNA sequence: TGTGCCGTAGGTAGCAGAAACAATGAGCAGTTCTTC.

The chain has TRBV9 and TRBJ1-5, with 9 bases identical to TRBD1. V lost 3 bases, J lost 0 bases, and 1 base stayed unmatched. Germline V CDR1 and CDR2: SGDLS, YYNGEE. This CDR3 spans 15 amino acids. The DNA of the CDR3 is TGTGCCAGCAGCGAGGGACAGGGTAGCAATCAGCCCCAGCATTTT. It specifies CASSEGQGSNQPQHF. Full variable domain (outside the CDR3, taken from reference TRBV9 and TRBJ1-5): DSGVTQTPKHLITATGQRVTLRCSPRSGDLSVYWYQQSLDQGLQFLIQYYNGEERAKGNILERFSAQQFPDLHSELNLSSLELGDSALYFCASSEGQGSNQPQHFGDGTRLSIL.

This clone was counted once. This chain uses TRBV11-3 with TRBJ2-2; 8 nucleotides match TRBD1. With 5 bases clipped from V and 3 bases from J, the junction kept 5 bases outside the gene matches. The CDR3 spans 15 residues. CDR1 and CDR2 (germline): SGHNT, YENEEA. The CDR3 reads CASSQGARYTGELFF. DNA of the CDR3: TGTGCCAGCAGCCAGGGGGCTAGATACACCGGGGAGCTGTTTTTT.

The gene calls are TRBV5-1 and TRBJ2-7, with 7 bases fitting TRBD1. Germline V gene data show CDR1 as SGHRS and CDR2 as YFSETQ. V lost 4 bases to trimming and J lost 2 bases; unmatched junction nucleotides: 9. This CDR3 contains 15 residues. The CDR3 DNA is TGCGCCAGCAGCGTCCCTTACAGGGGAACCTACGAGCAGTACTTC. This encodes CASSVPYRGTYEQYF. The whole variable domain, remainder taken from reference TRBV5-1 and TRBJ2-7, is KAGVTQTPRYLIKTRGQQVTLSCSPISGHRSVSWYQQTPGQGLQFLFEYFSETQRNKGNFPGRFSGRQFSNSRSEMNVSTLELGDSALYLCASSVPYRGTYEQYFGPGTRLTVT.

V gene TRBV4-2 combines with J gene TRBJ1-2, with D perhaps TRBD1 (5 bases). Per the germline V gene, CDR1 is LGHNA and CDR2 is YNFKEQ. Trimming removed 0 bases from V and 3 bases from J, with 14 bases in between. The CDR3 has 16 amino acids. CDR3 sequence: CASSQDPLDTDYGYTF. The CDR3 DNA reads TGTGCCAGCAGCCAAGACCCCTTGGACACGGACTATGGCTACACCTTC.

The chain recombines TRBV5-1 with TRBJ2-2, with TRBD2 matching over 14 bases. The CDR3 length is 14 residues. The V gene's germline CDR1 is SGHRS and CDR2 YFSETQ. The ends lost 7 bases at V and 4 bases at J; junction bases unmatched: 0. CDR3 region: CASGTSGGTGELFF. CDR3 DNA: TGCGCCAGCGGGACTAGCGGGGGCACCGGGGAGCTGTTTTTT.

In this sample, this clone turned up once. CDR3 protein: CASSTASGSSYNEQFF. CDR3 coding DNA: TGTGCCAGCAGCACCGCTAGCGGGAGCTCCTACAATGAGCAGTTCTTC. V is TRBV21-1 and J is TRBJ2-1; the DNA was not used to check the table's D call, TRBD2. TRBV21-1 is noted as a pseudogene. CDR3 length: 16 residues.

The genes are TRBV7-3 and TRBJ2-3, with TRBD1 identical over 8 bases. The junction had 5 bases not matched to a gene; V was cut back by 5 bases and J by 4 bases. CDR3 size: 14 residues. Germline assignment: CDR1 SGHTA and CDR2 FQGTGA. CDR3 nucleotides: TGTGCCAGCAGCCTCAGACAGGGGTCAGATACGCAGTATTTT. It translates to CASSLRQGSDTQYF.

The chain joins TRBV25-1 to TRBJ1-6, with 9 bases matching TRBD1. CDR1 is MGHDK and CDR2 is SYGVNS in the germline V gene. The CDR3 consists of 15 residues. After removal of 6 bases from V and 6 bases from J, the junction contained 6 bases not matched to a gene. The CDR3 spells CASSRTGVVNSPLHF. In DNA form, the CDR3 reads TGTGCCAGCAGCCGGACAGGGGTAGTTAATTCACCCCTCCACTTT.

This clone appeared a single time. The chain joins TRBV5-4 to TRBJ1-4, with 8 positions matching TRBD1. The CDR3 consists of 14 residues. Germline CDR1 reads SGHNT; CDR2 reads YYREEE (reference sequence). The V and J ends lost 0 bases and 7 bases, in that order; junction bases with no gene match: 2. The CDR3 DNA reads as TGTGCCAGCAGCTTGGGACAGGGGCTTGAAAAACTGTTTTTT. This codes for CASSLGQGLEKLFF.

The genes are TRBV11-2 and TRBJ2-6, with D unclear. The CDR3 spans 14 residues. The germline gives CDR1 SGHAT, CDR2 FQNNGV. V lost 5 bases and J 0 bases, leaving 5 bases between the germline ends. The CDR3 nucleotides read TGTGCCAGCAGCCAGGACTCTGGGGCCAACGTCCTGACTTTC. Protein: CASSQDSGANVLTF.